This T cell receptor (beta chain) was profiled in a study of T cell repertoires in cytomegalovirus infection. General study points: It was HLA-C-restricted CMV-specific TCR beta clonotypes that dominated the response ex vivo.

The CDR3 contains 16 residues. Germline-derived CDR1 and CDR2 are SGHTA and FQGNSA. V lost 5 bases and J lost 5, with 22 bases in between. MiXCR, run by TCRdb on the reads, gives a single entry per CDR3 protein. There are roughly 34,000 distinct CDR3 sequences in the sample; about 48% occur only once, and around 90% lies in the top ten. Remarks on this clonotype: The antigen is undetermined.

The chain links TRBV7-2 to TRBJ2-7; possibly TRBD2 for D (6 bases). The source was CD8+ T cells from cultured PBMCs, collected from culture after CMV antigen stimulation. The source is a human donor in good health (CMV status not recorded). Some clones in this sample may be carry-over from other donors' samples. DNA of the CDR3: TGTGCCAGCAGCCCTCGAGCACTAGCAAAGTTCGACGAGCAGTACTTC. This codes for CASSPRALAKFDEQYF.